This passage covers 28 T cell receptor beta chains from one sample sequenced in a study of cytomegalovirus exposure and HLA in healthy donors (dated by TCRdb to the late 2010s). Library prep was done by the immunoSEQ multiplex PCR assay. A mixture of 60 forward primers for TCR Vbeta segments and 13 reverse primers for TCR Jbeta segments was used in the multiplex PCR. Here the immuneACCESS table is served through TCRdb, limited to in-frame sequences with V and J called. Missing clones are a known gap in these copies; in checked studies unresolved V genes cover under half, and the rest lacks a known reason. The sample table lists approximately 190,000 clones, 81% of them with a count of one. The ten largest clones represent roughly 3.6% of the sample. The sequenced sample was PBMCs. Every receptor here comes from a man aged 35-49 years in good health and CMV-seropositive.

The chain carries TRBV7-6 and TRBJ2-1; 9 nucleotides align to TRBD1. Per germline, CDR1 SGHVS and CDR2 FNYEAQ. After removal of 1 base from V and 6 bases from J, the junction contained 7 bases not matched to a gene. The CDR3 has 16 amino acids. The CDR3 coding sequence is TGTGCCAGCAGCTTAGTAGGTGGGACAGGGAGCAATGAGCAGTTCTTC. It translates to CASSLVGGTGSNEQFF.

The CDR3: CASSFPRTNRPTDTQYF. The CDR3 DNA is TGTGCCAGCAGCTTCCCCAGGACTAACCGACCCACAGATACGCAGTATTTT. The chain couples TRBV7-8 to TRBJ2-3; D might be TRBD2 (6 bases). This CDR3 has 17 residues. The germline V and J ends were trimmed by 3 bases and 2 bases, with 18 bases remaining between them. Germline V gene sequence: CDR1 SGHVS, CDR2 FQNEAQ. The whole variable domain, filled in from reference TRBV7-8 and TRBJ2-3, reads GAGVSQSPRYKVAKRGQDVALRCDPISGHVSLFWYQQALGQGPEFLTYFQNEAQLDKSGLPSDRFFAERPEGSVSTLKIQRTQQEDSAVYLCASSFPRTNRPTDTQYFGPGTRLTVL.

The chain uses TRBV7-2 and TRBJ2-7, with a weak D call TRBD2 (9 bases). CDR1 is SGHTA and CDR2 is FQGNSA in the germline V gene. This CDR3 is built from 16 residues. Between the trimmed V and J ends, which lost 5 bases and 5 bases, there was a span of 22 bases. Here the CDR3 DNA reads TGTGCCAGCAGCCCCAGGGGGCTAGCGGGAATCAACGAGCAGTACTTC. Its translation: CASSPRGLAGINEQYF.

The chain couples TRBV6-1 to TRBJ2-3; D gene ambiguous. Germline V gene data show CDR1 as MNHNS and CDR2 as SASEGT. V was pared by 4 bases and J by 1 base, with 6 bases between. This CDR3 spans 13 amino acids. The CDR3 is CASSAVRTDTQYF. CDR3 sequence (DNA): TGTGCCAGCAGTGCGGTTCGCACAGATACGCAGTATTTT.

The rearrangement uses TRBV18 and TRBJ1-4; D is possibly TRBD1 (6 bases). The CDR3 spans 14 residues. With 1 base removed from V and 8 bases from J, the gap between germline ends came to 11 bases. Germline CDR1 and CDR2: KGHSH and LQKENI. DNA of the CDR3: TGTGCCAGCTCACCACAGGGGGTAGGCGAAAAACTGTTTTTT. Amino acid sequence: CASSPQGVGEKLFF.

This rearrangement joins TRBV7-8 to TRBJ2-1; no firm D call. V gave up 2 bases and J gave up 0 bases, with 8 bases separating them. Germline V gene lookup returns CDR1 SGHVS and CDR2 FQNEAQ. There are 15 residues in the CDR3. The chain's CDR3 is CASSLRLSSYNEQFF. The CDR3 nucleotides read TGTGCCAGCAGCTTACGTCTAAGCTCCTACAATGAGCAGTTCTTC.

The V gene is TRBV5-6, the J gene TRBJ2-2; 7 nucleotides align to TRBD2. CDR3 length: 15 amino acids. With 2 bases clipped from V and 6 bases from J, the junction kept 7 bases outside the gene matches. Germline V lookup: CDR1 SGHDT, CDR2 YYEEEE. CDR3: CASSFAGEEPGELFF. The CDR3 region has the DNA TGTGCCAGCAGCTTCGCGGGGGAGGAACCCGGGGAGCTGTTTTTT.

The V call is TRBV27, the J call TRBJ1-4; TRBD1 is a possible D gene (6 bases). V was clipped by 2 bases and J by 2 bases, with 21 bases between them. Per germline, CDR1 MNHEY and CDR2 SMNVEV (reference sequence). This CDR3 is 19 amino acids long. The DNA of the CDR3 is TGTGCCAGCAGTTTAGAAAGCCCCACACAGGGAGTCACTAATGAAAAACTGTTTTTT. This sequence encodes CASSLESPTQGVTNEKLFF.

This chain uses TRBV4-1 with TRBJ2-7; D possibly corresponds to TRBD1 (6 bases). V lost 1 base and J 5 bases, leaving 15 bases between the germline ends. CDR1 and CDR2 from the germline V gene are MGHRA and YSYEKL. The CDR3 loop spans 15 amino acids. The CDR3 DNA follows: TGCGCCAGCAGCCAAGGTCAGGGGATTTACGACGAGCAGTACTTC. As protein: CASSQGQGIYDEQYF.

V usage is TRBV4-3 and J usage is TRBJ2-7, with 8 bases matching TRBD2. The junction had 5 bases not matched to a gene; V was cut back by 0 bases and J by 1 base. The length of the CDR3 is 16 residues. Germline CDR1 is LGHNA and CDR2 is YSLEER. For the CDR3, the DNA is TGCGCCAGCAGCCAAGATAGCGGGGTTGGGTCCTACGAGCAGTACTTC. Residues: CASSQDSGVGSYEQYF.

CDR3 sequence: CSVTSTDTQYF. In nucleotides, the CDR3 is TGCAGCGTTACAAGCACAGATACGCAGTATTTT. The chain is built from TRBV29-1 and TRBJ2-3; D uncertain. V shed 5 bases and J shed 0 bases, with 3 bases lying between them. Germline CDR1 is SQVTM and CDR2 is ANQGSEA. The CDR3 has 11 residues.

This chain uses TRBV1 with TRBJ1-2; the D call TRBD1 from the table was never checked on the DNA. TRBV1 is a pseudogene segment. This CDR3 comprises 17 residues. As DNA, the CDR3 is TGCACCAGCAGCCAAGATCCCGGGACAGAGTCAATCTATGGCTACACCTTC. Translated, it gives CTSSQDPGTESIYGYTF.

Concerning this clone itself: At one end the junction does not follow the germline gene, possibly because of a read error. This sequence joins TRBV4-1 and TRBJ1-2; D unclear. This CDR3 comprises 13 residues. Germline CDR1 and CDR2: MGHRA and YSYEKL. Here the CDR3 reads CASSPSRGDGYTF. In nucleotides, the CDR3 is TGTGCCAGCAGCCCTAGCCGGGGAGATGGCTACACCTTC.

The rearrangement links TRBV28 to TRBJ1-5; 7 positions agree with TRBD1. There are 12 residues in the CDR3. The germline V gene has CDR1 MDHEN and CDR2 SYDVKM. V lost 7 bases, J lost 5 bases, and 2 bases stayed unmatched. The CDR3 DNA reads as TGTGCCAGCACCACAGGGGATCAGCCCCAGCATTTT. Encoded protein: CASTTGDQPQHF.

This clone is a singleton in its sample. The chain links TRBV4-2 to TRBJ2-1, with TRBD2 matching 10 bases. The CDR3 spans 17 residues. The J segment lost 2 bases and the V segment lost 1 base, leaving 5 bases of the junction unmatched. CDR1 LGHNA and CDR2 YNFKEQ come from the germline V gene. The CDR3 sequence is CASSQAQAGGTYNEQFF. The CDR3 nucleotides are TGTGCCAGCAGCCAAGCCCAAGCGGGGGGGACCTACAATGAGCAGTTCTTC.

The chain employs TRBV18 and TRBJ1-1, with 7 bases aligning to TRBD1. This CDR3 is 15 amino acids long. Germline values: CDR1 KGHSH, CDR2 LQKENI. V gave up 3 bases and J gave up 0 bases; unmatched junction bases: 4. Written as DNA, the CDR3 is TGTGCCAGCTCACCCCCCGGGACAGTGAACACTGAAGCTTTCTTT. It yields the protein CASSPPGTVNTEAFF.

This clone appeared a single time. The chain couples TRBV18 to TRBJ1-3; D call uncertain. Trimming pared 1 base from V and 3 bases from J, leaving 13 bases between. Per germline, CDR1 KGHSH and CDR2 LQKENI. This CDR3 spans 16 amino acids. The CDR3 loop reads CASSPQALSVGNTIYF. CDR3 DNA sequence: TGTGCCAGCTCACCACAAGCTTTAAGCGTTGGAAACACCATATATTTT.

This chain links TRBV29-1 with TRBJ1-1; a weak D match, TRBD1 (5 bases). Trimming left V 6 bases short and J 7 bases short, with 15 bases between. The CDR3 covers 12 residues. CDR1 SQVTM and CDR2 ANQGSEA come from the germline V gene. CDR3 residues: CSVGGRTGEAFF. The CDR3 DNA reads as TGCAGCGTGGGGGGGAGGACGGGTGAAGCTTTCTTT. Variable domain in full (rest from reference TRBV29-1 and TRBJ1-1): SAVISQKPSRDICQRGTSLTIQCQVDSQVTMMFWYRQQPGQSLTLIATANQGSEATYESGFVIDKFPISRPNLTFSTLTVSNMSPEDSSIYLCSVGGRTGEAFFGQGTRLTVV.

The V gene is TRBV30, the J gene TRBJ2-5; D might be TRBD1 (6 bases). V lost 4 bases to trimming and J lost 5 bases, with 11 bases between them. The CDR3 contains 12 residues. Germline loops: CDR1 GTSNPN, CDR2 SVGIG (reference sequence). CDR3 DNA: TGTGCCTGGACGGACAGCGGCGAGACCCAGTACTTC. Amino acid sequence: CAWTDSGETQYF.

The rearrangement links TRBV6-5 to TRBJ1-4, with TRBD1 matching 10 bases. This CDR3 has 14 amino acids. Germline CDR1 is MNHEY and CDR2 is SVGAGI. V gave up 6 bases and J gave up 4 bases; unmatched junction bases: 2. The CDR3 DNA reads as TGTGCCAGCAGGACAGGGGGCGATAATGAAAAACTGTTTTTT. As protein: CASRTGGDNEKLFF.

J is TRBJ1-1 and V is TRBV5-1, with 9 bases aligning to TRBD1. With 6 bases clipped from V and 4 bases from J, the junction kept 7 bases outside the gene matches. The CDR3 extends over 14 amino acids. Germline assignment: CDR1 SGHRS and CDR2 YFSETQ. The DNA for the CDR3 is TGCGCCAGCACCCGACAGGGGGAGAGCACTGAAGCTTTCTTT. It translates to CASTRQGESTEAFF.

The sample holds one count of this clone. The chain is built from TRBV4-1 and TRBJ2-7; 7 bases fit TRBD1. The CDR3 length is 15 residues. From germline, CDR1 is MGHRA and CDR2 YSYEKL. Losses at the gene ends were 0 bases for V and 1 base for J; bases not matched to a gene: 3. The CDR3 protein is CASSQDRTGSYEQYF. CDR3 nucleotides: TGCGCCAGCAGCCAAGATCGGACAGGATCCTACGAGCAGTACTTC.

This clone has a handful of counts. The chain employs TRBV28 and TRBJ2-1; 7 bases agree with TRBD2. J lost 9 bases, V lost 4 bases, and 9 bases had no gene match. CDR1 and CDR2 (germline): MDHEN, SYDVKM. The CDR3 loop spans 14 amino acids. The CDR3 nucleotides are TGTGCCAGCAGTTGGGGGGGAGTGAATTTTGAGCAGTTCTTC. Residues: CASSWGGVNFEQFF.

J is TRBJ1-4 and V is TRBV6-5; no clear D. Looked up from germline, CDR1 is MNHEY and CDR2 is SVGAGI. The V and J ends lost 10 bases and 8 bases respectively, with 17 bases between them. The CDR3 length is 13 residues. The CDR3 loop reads CANPRCEGEKLFF. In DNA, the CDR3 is TGTGCCAACCCCCGATGTGAGGGCGAAAAACTGTTTTTT.

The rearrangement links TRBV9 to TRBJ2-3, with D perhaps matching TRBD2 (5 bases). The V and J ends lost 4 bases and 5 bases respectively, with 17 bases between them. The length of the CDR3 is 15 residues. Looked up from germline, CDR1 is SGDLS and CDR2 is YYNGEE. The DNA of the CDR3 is TGTGCCAGCAGCCCCGGCCCCCTTCGGGAAGATACGCAGTATTTT. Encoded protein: CASSPGPLREDTQYF.

CDR3 nucleotide sequence: TGTGCCAGCAGCCCACAGGGTTGGACTGAAGCTTTCTTT. It is translated as CASSPQGWTEAFF. J is TRBJ1-1 and V is TRBV11-2; possibly TRBD1 for D (6 bases). The germline V gene has CDR1 SGHAT and CDR2 FQNNGV. The V end was cut by 5 bases, the J end by 5 bases, with 12 bases between. The CDR3 sequence is 13 residues long. The full variable domain, with the rest looked up from reference TRBV11-2 and TRBJ1-1, is EAGVAQSPRYKIIEKRQSVAFWCNPISGHATLYWYQQILGQGPKLLIQFQNNGVVDDSQLPKDRFSAERLKGVDSTLKIQPAKLEDSAVYLCASSPQGWTEAFFGQGTRLTVV.

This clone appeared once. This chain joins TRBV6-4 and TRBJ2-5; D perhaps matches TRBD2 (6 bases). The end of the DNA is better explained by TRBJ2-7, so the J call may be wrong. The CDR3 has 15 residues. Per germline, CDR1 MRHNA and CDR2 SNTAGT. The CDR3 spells CASRRIADPSYEQYF. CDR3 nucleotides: TGTGCCAGCAGGCGAATAGCGGACCCGTCCTACGAGCAGTACTTC.

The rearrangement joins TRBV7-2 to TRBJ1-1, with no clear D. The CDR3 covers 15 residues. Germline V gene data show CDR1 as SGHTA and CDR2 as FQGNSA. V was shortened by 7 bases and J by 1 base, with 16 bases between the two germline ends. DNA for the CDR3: TGTGCCAGCACTAGACCTTCACTTACGAACACTGAAGCTTTCTTT. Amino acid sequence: CASTRPSLTNTEAFF.